The next 7 T cell receptor beta chains were all read from a single sample in a study of CD8+CD57+ T cells in acquired aplastic anemia. Researchers used genomic DNA as the template to profile TCR beta VDJ and CDR3. TCRdb redid the calling of the reads with MiXCR, one entry per CDR3 protein. The data contain approximately 59,000 distinct CDR3 sequences, around 57% of them singletons. Patients included in sequencing had previously demonstrated CD8+CD57+ cell expansion by flow cytometry. The sample was sorted CD4+, CD8+, or CD8+CD57+ T cells (not recorded which) from PBMCs. Source of these receptors: a human donor with aplastic anemia.

A few counts support this clonotype. The V gene is TRBV24-1, the J gene TRBJ2-3; D unresolved. The CDR3 is 17 amino acids. The V end was cut by 4 bases, the J end by 0 bases, with 16 bases between. The V gene's germline CDR1 is KGHDR and CDR2 SFDVKD. The CDR3 DNA follows: TGTGCCACCAGTGAGGCCACAGTGGTACCTAGCACAGATACGCAGTATTTT. Translation: CATSEATVVPSTDTQYF.

Note on this clonotype: The junction departs from the called germline gene at one end, perhaps through a read error. This chain connects TRBV10-3 to TRBJ2-7, with 9 bases lining up with TRBD1. The V gene's germline CDR1 is ENHRY and CDR2 SYGVKD. The CDR3 totals 14 residues. The CDR3 DNA sequence: TGTGCCACAAAAAGGACAGGGGAATCCTACGAGCAGCACTTC. Protein: CATKRTGESYEQHF.

This CDR3 reads CSVGSGQSQPQHF. As DNA, the CDR3 is TGCAGCGTTGGGTCGGGACAAAGTCAGCCCCAGCATTTT. This chain joins TRBV29-1 and TRBJ1-5, with a possible D match to TRBD1 (6 bases). The CDR3 covers 13 residues. The V gene lost 4 bases and the J gene lost 6 bases, with 13 bases spanning the gap. The germline CDR1 and CDR2 sequences are SQVTM and ANQGSEA.

This clonotype was found a few times. The V call is TRBV25-1, the J call TRBJ2-6; D unresolved. CDR1 is MGHDK and CDR2 is SYGVNS in the germline V gene. Between the trimmed V and J ends, which lost 9 bases and 1 base, there was a span of 4 bases. The length of the CDR3 is 12 residues. The CDR3 sequence: CASSSGANVLTF. The CDR3 nucleotides read TGTGCCAGTTCTTCTGGGGCCAACGTCCTGACTTTC.

The chain combines TRBV24-1 with TRBJ1-4, with D perhaps matching TRBD1 (6 bases). In germline, CDR1 is KGHDR, CDR2 SFDVKD. V was cut by 4 bases and J by 7 bases, with 18 bases left in between. This CDR3 region has 16 residues. CDR3 nucleotides: TGTGCCACCAGTGACGGGACACCTTTTGACGGTGAAAAACTGTTTTTT. Its translation is CATSDGTPFDGEKLFF.

The genes are TRBV7-8 and TRBJ2-3; maybe TRBD2 (6 bases). With 5 bases removed from V and 4 bases from J, the gap between germline ends came to 19 bases. From germline, CDR1 is SGHVS and CDR2 FQNEAQ. The CDR3 has 16 amino acids. CDR3 in amino acids: CASSPAWRGVPDTQYF. Here the CDR3 DNA reads TGTGCCAGCAGCCCGGCTTGGAGGGGAGTGCCAGATACGCAGTATTTT.

V gene TRBV15 combines with J gene TRBJ1-2, with unresolved D. The V gene's germline CDR1 is LNHNV and CDR2 YYDKDF (reference sequence). V lost 0 bases, J lost 4 bases, and 9 bases lay in between. This CDR3 has 14 amino acids. CDR3 sequence (DNA): TGTGCCACCAGCAGAGATGGGGTTACCTATGGCTACACCTTC. It codes for CATSRDGVTYGYTF.